The present entry profiles one TCR beta chain with its context. What this receptor recognizes is not known. No base-level quality is on record; no much larger clone is a single base apart. Enrolling through a virtual design, the prospective study's participants ranged in age from roughly 18 to 89 years and lived across approximately 25 United States geographic areas. In the prospective study, participants were assigned to cohorts based on the clinical history participants reported in a screening survey and a study questionnaire. Each participant in the prospective study had whole blood, serum and a nasopharyngeal or oropharyngeal swab collected by mobile phlebotomists. Additional blood draws and questionnaires over an approximately two-month period could optionally be provided by prospective study participants. Prospective study blood samples were shipped either frozen or at room temperature before DNA extraction.

The immunoSEQ Assay, a bias-controlled multiplex PCR, was used to amplify TCRbeta CDR3 regions from genomic DNA. On the authors' methods: The number of nucleated cells in each sample was estimated by amplification of reference gene primers within the assay. To quantify the absolute abundance of each unique TCRbeta CDR3 rearrangement, sequence reads were collapsed and filtered. For each sample, productive Simpson clonality was calculated as the square root of Simpson's diversity index over productive rearrangements. The source is immuneACCESS, and TCRdb retained only in-frame sequences with V and J called. Part of the clones is not carried over; for the studies checked, unresolved V genes explain less than half of this, and the remainder is unexplained. That table furnishes V, J and clone size, whereas the DNA furnished D and trimming. The sample has about 250,000 clones on record, roughly 87% of them singletons. The leading ten clones occupy 2% to 3% of the sample.

The data stem from a study of blood T cell repertoires in COVID-19 (dated by TCRdb to the early 2020s). In the study overall: Samples covering the acute and convalescent phases of COVID-19 were provided by collaborators in the United States, Italy and Spain. Nearly every sample came with metadata listing a de-identified subject ID, COVID-19 status, age in years and sex. Where available, HLA class I and class II types were taken from metadata supplied by the sample provider and were not determined by assay-based typing. The samples were drawn from two sources: the first 160 participants of the ongoing ImmuneRACE study, and 1,000 to 1,500 subjects contributed by 6 global collaborators. The dataset comprised deeply sampled blood TCRbeta repertoires from subjects exposed to, actively infected with, or recovered from COVID-19. The material from the prospective study consisted of cDNA or gDNA derived from T cells, B-cell-depleted T cells, or PBMCs. The repertoires were made available in a free public database intended to serve as a resource for research on the immune response to SARS-CoV-2. Summary of the overall study and its limitations: How much clinical and demographic metadata was included differed by source and by participant, and the metadata was provided uncurated.

V is clipped by 6 bases and J by 8 bases, and the sequence between their germline boundaries is 10 bases long. The CDR3, from cysteine to phenylalanine, totals 11 residues. The sequence is cut down to CDR3 DNA, 33 bases in frame from base 1. CDR1 and CDR2, per the germline V gene, are MGHDK and SYGVNS. Sequencing input: PBMCs or T cells enriched from blood (not recorded which). The receptor chain draws on TRBV25-1 and TRBJ1-1; the best D guess is TRBD1, with 5 bases matching. This sequence was found in a young woman with acute COVID-19. At the DNA level, the sequence is TGTGCCAGCAGGGACAATAGGGAAGCTTTCTTT. Translated, this gives CASRDNREAFF.